This TCR beta chain came from a study of CD8+ T cells in alopecia areata. The study, taken as a whole, reports: Administration of tofacitinib significantly diminished scalp clonality and expanded CD8+ clones within the top 100.

A remark on this clone: Its target is unknown.

Sequencing used cDNA as its template, made by extracting RNA and reverse transcribing it. Libraries were prepared by immunoSEQ multiplex PCR; TCRdb keeps only in-frame clonotypes and omits some of them. The sample holds 75,000 to 80,000 clones, around 67% seen once. The treatment was: oral pan-JAK inhibitor, 5-10 mg twice daily. V lost 4 bases to trimming and J lost 5 bases, with 6 bases between them. This CDR3 is 11 amino acids long. The germline V gene encodes CDR1 MNHEY and CDR2 SVGAGI. This receptor was identified in a human donor with alopecia areata. The sample was CD8+ T cells sorted from blood, taken at week 24, from a patient treated with tofacitinib. The chain employs TRBV6-5 and TRBJ2-7; D ambiguous. CDR3 region: CASSSLDEQYF. In DNA, the CDR3 is TGTGCCAGCAGTTCCCTGGACGAGCAGTACTTC.